A single sample is the source of the 32 T cell receptor beta chains below, sequenced in a study of blood T cell repertoires in COVID-19. Only in-frame clones appear in the TCRdb table, and some are missing; sequencing was by immunoSEQ multiplex PCR. The repertoire consists of about 50,000 clones, with about nine tenths occurring once and the leading ten covering about 16%. The specimen sequenced was peripheral blood. The receptors were sampled from a man between 60 and 75 years old with active or convalescent COVID-19.

The chain carries TRBV7-9 and TRBJ1-5; weak D call: TRBD1 (5 bases). V lost 5 bases, J lost 2 bases, and 13 bases lay in between. Germline loops: CDR1 SEHNR, CDR2 FQNEAQ (reference sequence). The CDR3 has 15 residues. Written as DNA, the CDR3 is TGTGCCAGCAGCGCGGGGCCAGACCGCAATCAGCCCCAGCATTTT. This sequence encodes CASSAGPDRNQPQHF.

The gene calls are TRBV11-2 and TRBJ1-4; TRBD1 matches at 8 bases. CDR3 length equals 14 residues. In germline, CDR1 is SGHAT, CDR2 FQNNGV. V lost 2 bases, J lost 7 bases, and 3 bases stayed unmatched. The CDR3 nucleotides are TGTGCCAGCAGCTTAAGGACAGGGATTGAAAAACTGTTTTTT. Protein: CASSLRTGIEKLFF.

The CDR3 DNA is TGTGCCAGCAGCCAAGATAGCGCTCAGCCCCAGCATTTT. Translated: CASSQDSAQPQHF. The V call is TRBV3-1 (or the pseudogene TRBV3-2), the J call TRBJ1-5; D is uncertain. V shed 0 bases and J shed 6 bases, with 6 bases lying between them. CDR1 and CDR2 (germline): LGHDT, YNNKEL (reference sequence). The CDR3 sequence is 13 residues long.

The V call is TRBV11-2, the J call TRBJ2-7, with a weak D call TRBD1 (5 bases). V lost 5 bases and J lost 2, with 13 bases in between. This CDR3 comprises 14 residues. Germline loops: CDR1 SGHAT, CDR2 FQNNGV. The CDR3 here is CASSNQPGPYEQYF. The CDR3 DNA reads TGTGCCAGCAGCAACCAGCCAGGGCCCTACGAGCAGTACTTC.

The chain couples TRBV30 to TRBJ1-6; 10 nucleotides line up with TRBD1. The trim removed 0 bases at V and 13 bases at J, leaving 12 bases unmatched. CDR3 length: 16 amino acids. Germline V gene data show CDR1 as GTSNPN and CDR2 as SVGIG (reference sequence). The CDR3 spells CAWSVMYPGQGLPLHF. The DNA for the CDR3 is TGTGCCTGGAGTGTTATGTACCCGGGACAGGGGCTTCCCCTCCACTTT.

V is TRBV5-1 and J is TRBJ1-4, with a possible D match to TRBD1 (5 bases). V was trimmed by 0 bases and J by 5 bases, leaving 14 bases between them. The CDR3 sequence is 16 residues long. Looked up from germline, CDR1 is SGHRS and CDR2 is YFSETQ. The CDR3 coding sequence is TGCGCCAGCAGCTTGGGAATGACAGAGTCAAATGAAAAACTGTTTTTT. Protein sequence: CASSLGMTESNEKLFF.

The chain recombines TRBV30 with TRBJ2-3; D might be TRBD1 (7 bases). In germline, CDR1 is GTSNPN, CDR2 SVGIG (reference sequence). The CDR3 consists of 15 residues. Trimming removed 2 bases at V and 5 bases at J, with 17 bases between. CDR3 region: CAWSIPPGGLDTQYF. CDR3 DNA: TGTGCCTGGAGTATCCCTCCAGGGGGGTTAGATACGCAGTATTTT.

V gene TRBV3-1 (or the pseudogene TRBV3-2) combines with J gene TRBJ2-1; TRBD2 matches at 10 bases. The CDR3 contains 15 residues. With V trimmed by 2 bases and J by 6 bases, 4 bases remained unmatched. Germline V gives CDR1 LGHDT, CDR2 YNNKEL (reference sequence). The CDR3: CASSQSQRGGNEQFF. CDR3 sequence (DNA): TGTGCCAGCAGCCAAAGCCAGCGGGGGGGCAATGAGCAGTTCTTC.

V and J are TRBV3-1 (or the pseudogene TRBV3-2) and TRBJ2-3; 7 nucleotides line up with TRBD2. The CDR3 length is 17 residues. V lost 3 bases to trimming and J lost 7 bases; unmatched junction nucleotides: 16. Germline CDR1 and CDR2: LGHDT and YNNKEL (reference sequence). The chain's CDR3 is CASSHPGSTSTGHTQYF. The CDR3 DNA is TGTGCCAGCAGCCACCCCGGATCGACTAGCACGGGACATACGCAGTATTTT.

This clone was detected only a few times. The chain uses TRBV11-3 and TRBJ2-3; TRBD2 aligns across 8 bases. Germline trimming cut 1 base from V and 3 bases from J; bases unmatched to any gene: 12. CDR1 SGHNT and CDR2 YENEEA come from the germline V gene. CDR3 length: 18 residues. The DNA of the CDR3 is TGTGCCAGCAGCTTAGGGCTAGATTCGACGGGGGGGACAGATACGCAGTATTTT. It yields the protein CASSLGLDSTGGTDTQYF.

Only one count was recorded for this clone. The chain is built from TRBV7-3 and TRBJ1-1; no reliable D call. With 3 bases removed from V and 4 bases from J, the gap between germline ends came to 9 bases. The CDR3 runs 13 residues. CDR1 SGHTA and CDR2 FQGTGA come from the germline V gene. CDR3 in amino acids: CASSFFSGTEAFF. The CDR3 DNA is TGTGCCAGCAGCTTCTTTTCGGGCACTGAAGCTTTCTTT.

The count of this clone is one. The rearrangement links TRBV19 to TRBJ1-6; D gene unclear. V dropped 3 bases and J dropped 8 bases, with 11 bases sitting between them. The CDR3 is made up of 14 amino acids. Germline V CDR1 and CDR2: LNHDA, SQIVND (reference sequence). This chain's CDR3 is CASSIEEAHSPLHF. The CDR3 DNA follows: TGTGCCAGTAGTATTGAGGAAGCCCATTCACCCCTCCACTTT.

The J gene is TRBJ1-4, the V gene TRBV6-2 or TRBV6-3; 8 bases fit TRBD1. After removal of 5 bases from V and 6 bases from J, the junction contained 5 bases not matched to a gene. CDR3 size: 14 residues. Germline values: CDR1 MNHEY, CDR2 SVGEGT. CDR3 in amino acids: CASSGTGQYEKLFF. The DNA for the CDR3 is TGTGCCAGCAGTGGGACAGGACAGTATGAAAAACTGTTTTTT.

This clone was detected once. This rearrangement joins TRBV27 to TRBJ1-2; 11 bases are a match to TRBD1. From germline, CDR1 is MNHEY and CDR2 SMNVEV (reference sequence). The V segment lost 6 bases and the J segment 6 bases; nucleotides outside the gene matches: 9. This CDR3 has 15 amino acids. CDR3 residues: CASRPAGQGVDGYTF. The DNA for the CDR3 is TGTGCCAGCAGACCAGCGGGACAGGGGGTCGATGGCTACACCTTC.

This chain links TRBV7-2 with TRBJ1-6; D is ambiguous. Germline V gene sequence: CDR1 SGHTA, CDR2 FQGNSA. The CDR3 has 14 amino acids. V was pared by 3 bases and J by 6 bases, with 9 bases between. In DNA, the CDR3 is TGTGCCAGCAGCTTCCCCCATTTTAATTCACCCCTCCACTTT. The encoded protein is CASSFPHFNSPLHF.

The chain has TRBV7-3 and TRBJ2-1, with 7 bases identical to TRBD2. V was pared by 2 bases and J by 0 bases, with 10 bases of the junction left unmatched. Germline V CDR1 and CDR2: SGHTA, FQGTGA. The CDR3 covers 18 residues. In nucleotides, the CDR3 is TGTGCCAGCAGCTTAGAAGCGGGGCGCCTCCTCTCCTACAATGAGCAGTTCTTC. Its protein is CASSLEAGRLLSYNEQFF. The full variable domain, completed using reference TRBV7-3 and TRBJ2-1, is GAGVSQTPSNKVTEKGKYVELRCDPISGHTALYWYRQSLGQGPEFLIYFQGTGAADDSGLPNDRFFAVRPEGSVSTLKIQRTERGDSAVYLCASSLEAGRLLSYNEQFFGPGTRLTVL.

This sequence joins TRBV28 and TRBJ2-7, with 8 bases lining up with TRBD1. Germline-derived CDR1 and CDR2 are MDHEN and SYDVKM. This CDR3 spans 14 amino acids. V lost 5 bases, J lost 0 bases, and 3 bases stayed unmatched. CDR3 region: CASSGQGSSYEQYF. CDR3 DNA sequence: TGTGCCAGCAGTGGACAGGGAAGCTCCTACGAGCAGTACTTC. Using reference TRBV28 and TRBJ2-7 for the parts outside the CDR3, the full variable domain is DVKVTQSSRYLVKRTGEKVFLECVQDMDHENMFWYRQDPGLGLRLIYFSYDVKMKEKGDIPEGYSVSREKKERFSLILESASTNQTSMYLCASSGQGSSYEQYFGPGTRLTVT.

The chain recombines TRBV3-1 (or the pseudogene TRBV3-2) with TRBJ1-2; no definite D call. The V end was cut by 4 bases, the J end by 2 bases, with 8 bases between. Per germline, CDR1 LGHDT and CDR2 YNNKEL (reference sequence). This CDR3 spans 13 amino acids. This CDR3 reads CASSPLLNYGYTF. The CDR3 bases are TGTGCCAGCAGCCCCCTGTTGAACTATGGCTACACCTTC.

The rearrangement links TRBV27 to TRBJ1-4; D remains unclear. Germline values: CDR1 MNHEY, CDR2 SMNVEV (reference sequence). Trimming took 6 bases from V and 8 from J, leaving 13 bases between them. CDR3 size: 13 residues. In DNA, the CDR3 is TGTGCCAGCAGCCGACAAGCGGTGGAAAAACTGTTTTTT. It encodes CASSRQAVEKLFF.

The gene calls are TRBV5-1 and TRBJ1-4; D is possibly TRBD1 (5 bases). CDR3 length: 14 residues. Per germline, CDR1 SGHRS and CDR2 YFSETQ. The ends were cut back, 0 bases at V and 7 bases at J, with 10 bases in the middle. CDR3: CASSLGQGGEKLFF. CDR3 DNA sequence: TGCGCCAGCAGCTTGGGGCAGGGAGGTGAAAAACTGTTTTTT.

This chain joins TRBV18 and TRBJ1-1; D might be TRBD1 (5 bases). V gave up 3 bases and J gave up 10 bases, with 18 bases separating them. The CDR3 has 14 residues. Germline CDR1 KGHSH, CDR2 LQKENI. CDR3: CASSPSSQTGVAFF. CDR3 DNA: TGTGCCAGCTCACCTTCTTCTCAAACAGGTGTAGCTTTCTTT.

V usage is TRBV5-4 and J usage is TRBJ2-1; 13 nucleotides line up with TRBD2. The CDR3 is 16 residues long. Germline V gene data show CDR1 as SGHNT and CDR2 as YYREEE (reference sequence). V lost 3 bases to trimming and J lost 11 bases; unmatched junction nucleotides: 11. In DNA, the CDR3 is TGTGCCAGCAGCTCCGGGACTAGCGGGGCCCCGGGGAAGCAGTTCTTC. Protein: CASSSGTSGAPGKQFF.

The chain employs TRBV18 and TRBJ2-7; 7 bases are shared with TRBD1. This CDR3 is built from 14 residues. Per the germline V gene, CDR1 is KGHSH and CDR2 is LQKENI. With 0 bases clipped from V and 3 bases from J, the junction kept 2 bases outside the gene matches. The CDR3 nucleotides are TGTGCCAGCTCACCACCAGGGGGCGGCTACGAGCAGTACTTC. It yields the protein CASSPPGGGYEQYF.

The gene calls are TRBV7-6 and TRBJ2-3; D uncertain. Per the germline V gene, CDR1 is SGHVS and CDR2 is FNYEAQ. The CDR3 is made up of 15 amino acids. The ends were cut back, 0 bases at V and 0 bases at J, with 7 bases in the middle. The CDR3 nucleotides read TGTGCCAGCAGCTTAGCAGGAGTTAGCACAGATACGCAGTATTTT. It encodes CASSLAGVSTDTQYF.

The chain carries TRBV5-1 and TRBJ1-4; possibly TRBD1 for D (5 bases). Germline lookup yields CDR1 SGHRS and CDR2 YFSETQ. The ends were cut back, 5 bases at V and 4 bases at J, with 12 bases in the middle. The CDR3 consists of 14 residues. DNA of the CDR3: TGCGCCAGCAGTACAGAAGGGGATAATGAAAAACTGTTTTTT. It codes for CASSTEGDNEKLFF. Using reference TRBV5-1 and TRBJ1-4 for the parts outside the CDR3, the full variable domain is KAGVTQTPRYLIKTRGQQVTLSCSPISGHRSVSWYQQTPGQGLQFLFEYFSETQRNKGNFPGRFSGRQFSNSRSEMNVSTLELGDSALYLCASSTEGDNEKLFFGSGTQLSVL.

The chain recombines TRBV5-6 with TRBJ1-5; the D gene is possibly TRBD1 (5 bases). Germline V gene sequence: CDR1 SGHDT, CDR2 YYEEEE. The CDR3 has 14 amino acids. V dropped 0 bases and J dropped 4 bases, with 8 bases sitting between them. The CDR3 protein is CASSLEGLNQPQHF. The DNA for the CDR3 is TGTGCCAGCAGCTTGGAGGGGCTGAATCAGCCCCAGCATTTT.

CDR3 coding DNA: TGCGCCAGCAGCCAGGGCCTACCCTACAATGAGCAGTTCTTC. Protein product: CASSQGLPYNEQFF. This rearrangement joins TRBV4-1 to TRBJ2-1, with D hard to call. This CDR3 is 14 amino acids long. The germline gives CDR1 MGHRA, CDR2 YSYEKL. V dropped 3 bases and J dropped 2 bases, with 8 bases sitting between them.

This clone occurred a few times. The V gene is TRBV5-5, the J gene TRBJ1-5, with TRBD1 matching 9 bases. Germline trimming cut 4 bases from V and 2 bases from J; bases unmatched to any gene: 4. The germline gives CDR1 SGHKS, CDR2 YYEKEE (reference sequence). The CDR3 length is 15 residues. The CDR3 region has the DNA TGTGCCAGCAGCCCGGGACAGGGCCGCAATCAGCCCCAGCATTTT. It translates to CASSPGQGRNQPQHF.

V is TRBV5-1 and J is TRBJ1-1, with TRBD1 matching over 8 bases. Per germline, CDR1 SGHRS and CDR2 YFSETQ. The CDR3 is made up of 14 amino acids. V was clipped by 4 bases and J by 4 bases; unmatched bases: 6. CDR3 residues: CASSLTGAVTEAFF. For the CDR3, the DNA is TGCGCCAGCAGCCTGACAGGGGCCGTCACTGAAGCTTTCTTT.

The V call is TRBV2, the J call TRBJ2-3; 10 bases align to TRBD1. After removal of 11 bases from V and 1 base from J, the junction contained 3 bases not matched to a gene. CDR1 and CDR2 (germline): SNHLY, FYNNEI. The CDR3 is made up of 13 amino acids. In DNA form, the CDR3 reads TGTGCCGACGGGACAGGGGGCACAGATACGCAGTATTTT. Translating it yields CADGTGGTDTQYF.

This clone was counted between two and nine times. The chain carries TRBV20-1 and TRBJ2-5; perhaps TRBD2 as D (5 bases). The CDR3 spans 11 residues. Germline-derived CDR1 and CDR2 are DFQATT and SNEGSKA (reference sequence). CDR3 protein: CTGDFQETQYF. The DNA for the CDR3 is TGCACCGGGGATTTCCAAGAGACCCAGTACTTC.

This chain uses TRBV7-3 with TRBJ1-1; D is unresolved. The CDR3 runs to 14 residues. Trimming removed 0 bases at V and 12 bases at J, with 17 bases between. Germline V CDR1 and CDR2: SGHTA, FQGTGA. CDR3 DNA sequence: TGTGCCAGCAGCTTAACTCTGCGGGGAGGGATAACTTTCTTT. It is translated as CASSLTLRGGITFF.